This T cell receptor beta chain was obtained from a study of blood T cell repertoires in COVID-19. Study details: Donors in the United States, Italy and Spain gave samples during acute or convalescent COVID-19. T cells, B-cell-depleted T cells, or PBMCs provided the cDNA or gDNA that served as material.

How the authors handled the data: From reference gene primer amplification, estimates of nucleated cell counts were derived. Data came from immunoSEQ multiplex PCR; TCRdb stores just in-frame clones and leaves some out. The V and J calls and the clone size are those of that table, but D and trimming were determined from the DNA. The sample lists some 75,000 clones, about 70% seen once, with around 21% in the top ten. CDR3 length: 14 residues. CDR1 is LNHDA and CDR2 is SQIVND in the germline V gene (reference sequence). The V gene lost 6 bases and the J gene lost 4 bases, with 12 bases spanning the gap.

The chain couples TRBV19 to TRBJ2-2; the D gene is possibly TRBD1 (6 bases). Sequenced sample: peripheral blood. The TCR originated in a woman of 80 years or more with active or convalescent COVID-19. In DNA, the CDR3 is TGTGCCAGTAGGGACAGATTAAGCACCGGGGAGCTGTTTTTT. This gives the protein CASRDRLSTGELFF.